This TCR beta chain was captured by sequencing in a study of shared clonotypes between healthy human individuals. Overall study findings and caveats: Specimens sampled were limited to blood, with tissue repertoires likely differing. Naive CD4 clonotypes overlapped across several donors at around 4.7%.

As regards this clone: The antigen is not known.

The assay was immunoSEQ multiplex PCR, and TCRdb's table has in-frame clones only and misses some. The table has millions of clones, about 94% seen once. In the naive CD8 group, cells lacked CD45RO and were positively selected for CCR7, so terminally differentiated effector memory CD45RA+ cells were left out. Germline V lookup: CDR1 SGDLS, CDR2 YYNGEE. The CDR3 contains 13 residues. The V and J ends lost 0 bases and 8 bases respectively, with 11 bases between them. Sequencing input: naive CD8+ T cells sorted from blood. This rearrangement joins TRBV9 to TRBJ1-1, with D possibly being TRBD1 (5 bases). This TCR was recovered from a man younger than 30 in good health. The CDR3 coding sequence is TGTGCCAGCAGCGTAGATTCTGGGGCAGAAGCTTTCTTT. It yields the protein CASSVDSGAEAFF.